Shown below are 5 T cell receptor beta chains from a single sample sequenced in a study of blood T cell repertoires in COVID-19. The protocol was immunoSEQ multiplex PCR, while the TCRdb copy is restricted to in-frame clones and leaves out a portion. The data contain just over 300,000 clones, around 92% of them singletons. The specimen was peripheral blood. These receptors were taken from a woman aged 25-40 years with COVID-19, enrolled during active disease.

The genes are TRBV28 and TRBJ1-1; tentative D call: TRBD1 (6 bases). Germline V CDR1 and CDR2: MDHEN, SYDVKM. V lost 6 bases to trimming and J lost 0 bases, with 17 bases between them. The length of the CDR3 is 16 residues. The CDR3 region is CASSLTRTAMNTEAFF. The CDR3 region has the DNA TGTGCCAGCAGCCTCACACGGACAGCCATGAACACTGAAGCTTTCTTT.

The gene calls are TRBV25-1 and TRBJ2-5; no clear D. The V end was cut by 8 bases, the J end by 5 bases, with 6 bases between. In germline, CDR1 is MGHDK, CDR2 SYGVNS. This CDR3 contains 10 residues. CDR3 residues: CASAGETQYF. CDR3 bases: TGTGCCAGCGCCGGGGAGACCCAGTACTTC.

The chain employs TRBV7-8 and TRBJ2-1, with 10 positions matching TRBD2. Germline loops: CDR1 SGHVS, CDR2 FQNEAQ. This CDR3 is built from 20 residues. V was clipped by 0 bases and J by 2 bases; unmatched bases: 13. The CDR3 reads CASSLALTLAGDPAYNEQFF. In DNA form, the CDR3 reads TGTGCCAGCAGCTTAGCGCTAACCCTAGCGGGGGACCCGGCCTACAATGAGCAGTTCTTC.

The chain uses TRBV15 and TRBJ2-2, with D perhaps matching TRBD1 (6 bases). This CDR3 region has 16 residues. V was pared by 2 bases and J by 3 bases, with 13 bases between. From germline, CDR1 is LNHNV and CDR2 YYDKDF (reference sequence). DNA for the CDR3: TGTGCCACCAGCAGATCGGCGGACAGATACACCGGGGAGCTGTTTTTT. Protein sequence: CATSRSADRYTGELFF.

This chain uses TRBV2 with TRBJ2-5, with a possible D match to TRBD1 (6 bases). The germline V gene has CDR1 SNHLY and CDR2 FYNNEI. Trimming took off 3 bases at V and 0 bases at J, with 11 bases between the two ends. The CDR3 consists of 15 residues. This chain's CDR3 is CASSDSDRHQETQYF. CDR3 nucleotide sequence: TGTGCCAGCAGTGATAGTGACAGGCACCAAGAGACCCAGTACTTC.